This entry lists 2 T cell receptor beta chains sequenced from one sample in a study of blood T cell repertoires in COVID-19. Sequencing used immunoSEQ multiplex PCR; TCRdb keeps in-frame clones, though not all of them. Of some 98,000 clones in the sample, around 80% are singletons; the top ten hold around 9.3%. Sequences were obtained from peripheral blood. Receptors were obtained from a man aged 70-80 years with acute or convalescent COVID-19.

This clone has a handful of counts. The gene calls are TRBV9 and TRBJ1-4; D is unclear. Per the germline V gene, CDR1 is SGDLS and CDR2 is YYNGEE. Trimming cost V 4 bases and J 4 bases, with 8 bases left between them. The CDR3 extends over 13 amino acids. The CDR3 reads CASSSGNNEKLFF. The CDR3 DNA is TGTGCCAGCAGCTCGGGAAATAATGAAAAACTGTTTTTT.

This clone was detected only a few times. The CDR3: CASSLDRQYEQYF. The DNA for the CDR3 is TGTGCCAGTAGTCTTGACAGGCAGTACGAGCAGTACTTC. This rearrangement joins TRBV19 to TRBJ2-7; the D gene is possibly TRBD1 (6 bases). The CDR3 runs 13 residues. The germline gives CDR1 LNHDA, CDR2 SQIVND (reference sequence). V was clipped by 5 bases and J by 4 bases, with 12 bases between them. Combining the CDR3 with reference TRBV19 and TRBJ2-7 gives the whole variable domain DGGITQSPKYLFRKEGQNVTLSCEQNLNHDAMYWYRQDPGQGLRLIYYSQIVNDFQKGDIAEGYSVSREKKESFPLTVTSAQKNPTAFYLCASSLDRQYEQYFGPGTRLTVT.